One sample yielded the 4 T cell receptor beta chains listed below, sequenced in a study of cytomegalovirus exposure and HLA in healthy donors. Repertoires were generated with immunoSEQ multiplex PCR, while TCRdb's copy carries only in-frame clones and drops some. Among fewer than 400,000 clones listed, roughly 90% were seen once. Sequencing was done on a sample of PBMCs. The origin of the receptors is a man aged 25 to 45 in good health and CMV-seronegative.

This chain links TRBV18 with TRBJ1-3; 10 nucleotides match TRBD1. CDR3 length equals 19 residues. CDR1 KGHSH and CDR2 LQKENI come from the germline V gene. V trimming: 1 base; J trimming: 1 base; junction bases outside the gene matches: 10. The CDR3 region is CASSPLALGQGKSGNTIYF. The CDR3 DNA sequence: TGTGCCAGCTCACCACTAGCCCTGGGACAGGGGAAATCTGGAAACACCATATATTTT.

The chain links TRBV6-4 to TRBJ2-1, with 7 bases aligning to TRBD2. CDR1 and CDR2 from the germline V gene are MRHNA and SNTAGT. The CDR3 has 14 amino acids. Trimming cost V 0 bases and J 4 bases; bases outside gene matches: 0. The CDR3 protein is CASSDSGGYNEQFF. The CDR3 DNA reads TGTGCCAGCAGTGACTCCGGGGGGTACAATGAGCAGTTCTTC.

A single count supports this clone. The genes are TRBV27 and TRBJ1-1; 9 bases align to TRBD1. V gave up 6 bases and J gave up 5 bases; unmatched junction bases: 10. CDR1 and CDR2 (germline): MNHEY, SMNVEV (reference sequence). This CDR3 is built from 15 residues. The CDR3 DNA reads TGTGCCAGCAGCTTGGCGGGACAGGGAAGTACTGAAGCTTTCTTT. Protein product: CASSLAGQGSTEAFF.

The chain couples TRBV5-1 to TRBJ2-2; 8 nucleotides match TRBD1. Unmatched junction bases numbered 7, after V lost 4 bases and J lost 5 bases. Germline V lookup: CDR1 SGHRS, CDR2 YFSETQ. The CDR3 sequence is 15 residues long. The CDR3 sequence is CASSDDRGRTGELFF. CDR3 in DNA: TGCGCCAGCAGCGACGACAGGGGACGAACCGGGGAGCTGTTTTTT.